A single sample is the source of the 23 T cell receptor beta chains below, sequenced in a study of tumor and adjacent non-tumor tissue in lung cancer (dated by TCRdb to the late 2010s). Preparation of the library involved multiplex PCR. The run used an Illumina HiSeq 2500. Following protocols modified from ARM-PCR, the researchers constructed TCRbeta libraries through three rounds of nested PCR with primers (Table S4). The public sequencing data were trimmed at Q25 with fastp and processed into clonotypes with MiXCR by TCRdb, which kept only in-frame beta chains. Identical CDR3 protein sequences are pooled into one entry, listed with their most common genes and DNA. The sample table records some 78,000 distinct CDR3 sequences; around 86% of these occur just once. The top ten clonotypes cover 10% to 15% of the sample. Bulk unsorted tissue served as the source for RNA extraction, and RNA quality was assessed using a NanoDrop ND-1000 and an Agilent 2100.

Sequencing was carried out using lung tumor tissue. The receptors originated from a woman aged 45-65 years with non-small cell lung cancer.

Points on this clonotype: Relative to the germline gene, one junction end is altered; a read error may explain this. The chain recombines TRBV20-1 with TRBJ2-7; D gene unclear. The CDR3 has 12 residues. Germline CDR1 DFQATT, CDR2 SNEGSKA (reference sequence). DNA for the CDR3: TGCAGTGCTACTCCCTTCGATAACGAGAAGTACTTC. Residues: CSATPFDNEKYF.

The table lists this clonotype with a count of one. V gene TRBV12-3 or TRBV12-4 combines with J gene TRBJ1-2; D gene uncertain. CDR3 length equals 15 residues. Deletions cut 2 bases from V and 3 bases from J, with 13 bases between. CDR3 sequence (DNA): TGTGCCAGCAGTTTAAACGAAGGAGAGGACTATGGCTACACCTTC. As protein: CASSLNEGEDYGYTF.

This CDR3 reads CASSGTSWGNQPQHF. CDR3 bases: TGTGCCAGCAGTGGCACCTCATGGGGCAATCAGCCCCAGCATTTT. The chain employs TRBV6-1 and TRBJ1-5, with D unresolved. Germline CDR1 is MNHNS and CDR2 is SASEGT. The CDR3 totals 15 residues. Between the trimmed V and J ends, which lost 4 bases and 2 bases, there was a span of 12 bases.

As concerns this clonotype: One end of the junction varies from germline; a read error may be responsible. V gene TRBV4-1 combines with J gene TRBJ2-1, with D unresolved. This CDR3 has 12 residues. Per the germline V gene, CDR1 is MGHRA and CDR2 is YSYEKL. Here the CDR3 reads CASSQTINEVLF. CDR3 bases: TGCGCCAGCAGCCAAACCATCAATGAGGTGCTCTTC.

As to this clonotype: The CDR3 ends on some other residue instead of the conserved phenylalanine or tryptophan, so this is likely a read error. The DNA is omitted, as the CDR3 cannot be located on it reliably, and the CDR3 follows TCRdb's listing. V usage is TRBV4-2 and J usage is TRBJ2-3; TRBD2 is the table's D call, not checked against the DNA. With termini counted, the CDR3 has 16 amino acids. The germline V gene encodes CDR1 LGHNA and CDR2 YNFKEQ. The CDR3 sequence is CASSQGGGLSTDTQFI.

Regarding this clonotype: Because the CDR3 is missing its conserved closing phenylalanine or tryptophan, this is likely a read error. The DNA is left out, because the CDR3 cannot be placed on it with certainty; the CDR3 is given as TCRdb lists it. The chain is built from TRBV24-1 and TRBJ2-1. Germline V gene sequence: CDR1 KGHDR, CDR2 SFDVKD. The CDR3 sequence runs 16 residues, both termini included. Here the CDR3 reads CATSKASGTSYNEQFI.

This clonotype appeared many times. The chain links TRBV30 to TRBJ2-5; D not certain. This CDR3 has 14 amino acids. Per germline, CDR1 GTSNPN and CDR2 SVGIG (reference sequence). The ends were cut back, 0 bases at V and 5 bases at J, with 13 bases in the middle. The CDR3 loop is CAWSVGQSKETQYF. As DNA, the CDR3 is TGTGCCTGGAGTGTCGGTCAGTCGAAGGAGACCCAGTACTTC.

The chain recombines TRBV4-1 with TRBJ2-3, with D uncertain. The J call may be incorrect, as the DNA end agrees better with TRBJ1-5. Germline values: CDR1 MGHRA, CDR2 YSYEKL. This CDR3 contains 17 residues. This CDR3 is CASSQEPSSESTDTQHF. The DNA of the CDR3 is TGCGCCAGCAGCCAAGAACCTTCTAGCGAAAGCACAGATACGCAGCATTTT.

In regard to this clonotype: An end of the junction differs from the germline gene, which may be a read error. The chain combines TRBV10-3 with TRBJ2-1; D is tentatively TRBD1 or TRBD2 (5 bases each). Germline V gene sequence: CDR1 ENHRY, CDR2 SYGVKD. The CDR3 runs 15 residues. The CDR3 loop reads CPISEGISRRNEQFF. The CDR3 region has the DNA TGTCCCATCAGTGAGGGGATTAGCAGGAGGAATGAGCAGTTCTTC.

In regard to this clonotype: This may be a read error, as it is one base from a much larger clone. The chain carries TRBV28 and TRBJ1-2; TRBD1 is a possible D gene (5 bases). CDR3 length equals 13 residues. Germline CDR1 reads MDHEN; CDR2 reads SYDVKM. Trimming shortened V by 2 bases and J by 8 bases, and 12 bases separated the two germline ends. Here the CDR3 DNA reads TGTGCCAGCAGTTTAATGGACATGGGGGGCTACACCTTC. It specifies CASSLMDMGGYTF.

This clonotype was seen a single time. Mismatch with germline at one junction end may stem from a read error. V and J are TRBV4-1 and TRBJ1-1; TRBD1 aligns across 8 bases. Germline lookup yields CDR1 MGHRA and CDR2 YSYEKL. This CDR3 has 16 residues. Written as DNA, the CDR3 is TGCGCCAGCAGCCAAGATCGTTACAGGGGGAACTCTGAAGCTCTCTTT. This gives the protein CASSQDRYRGNSEALF.

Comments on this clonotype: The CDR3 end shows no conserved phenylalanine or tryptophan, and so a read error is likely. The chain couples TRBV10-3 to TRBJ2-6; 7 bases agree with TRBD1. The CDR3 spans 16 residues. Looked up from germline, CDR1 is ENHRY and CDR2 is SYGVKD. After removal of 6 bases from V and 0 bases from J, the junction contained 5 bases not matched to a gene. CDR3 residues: CAISRTGFSGANVLTY. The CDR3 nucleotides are TGTGCCATCAGCAGGACAGGTTTCTCTGGGGCCAACGTCCTGACTTAT.

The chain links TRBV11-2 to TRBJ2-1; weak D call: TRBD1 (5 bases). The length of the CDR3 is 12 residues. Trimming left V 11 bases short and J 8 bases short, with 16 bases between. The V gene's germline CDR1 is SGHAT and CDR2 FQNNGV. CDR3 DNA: TGTGCCTGCTACTTAGGGGTATATGAGCAGTTCTTC. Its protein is CACYLGVYEQFF.

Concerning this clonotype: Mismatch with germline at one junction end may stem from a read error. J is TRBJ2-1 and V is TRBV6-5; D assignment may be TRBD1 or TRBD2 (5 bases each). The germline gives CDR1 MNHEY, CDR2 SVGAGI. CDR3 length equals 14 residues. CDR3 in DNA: TGTACCAGCAGTTATTCCCCCGGGGCCAATGAGCAGCTCTTC. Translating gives CTSSYSPGANEQLF.

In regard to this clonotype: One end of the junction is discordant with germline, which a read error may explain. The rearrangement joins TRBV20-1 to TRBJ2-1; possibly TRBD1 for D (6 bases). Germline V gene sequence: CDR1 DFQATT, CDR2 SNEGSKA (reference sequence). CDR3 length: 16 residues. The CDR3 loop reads CSARKRTATYYYEQFF. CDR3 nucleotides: TGCAGTGCTAGAAAAAGGACAGCGACGTATTACTATGAGCAGTTTTTC.

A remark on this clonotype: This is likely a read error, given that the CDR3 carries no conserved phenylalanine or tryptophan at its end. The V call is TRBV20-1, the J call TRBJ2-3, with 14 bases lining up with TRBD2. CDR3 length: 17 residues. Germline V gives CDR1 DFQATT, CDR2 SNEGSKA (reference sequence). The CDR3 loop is CSAGGPGTSGSTDTQYI. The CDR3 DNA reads TGCAGTGCAGGGGGCCCCGGGACTAGCGGGAGCACAGATACACAGTATATT.

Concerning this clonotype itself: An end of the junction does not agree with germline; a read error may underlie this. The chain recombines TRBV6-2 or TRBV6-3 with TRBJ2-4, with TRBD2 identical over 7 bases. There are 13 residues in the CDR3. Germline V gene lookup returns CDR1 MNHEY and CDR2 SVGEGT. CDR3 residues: CTSRTGGKDIQYF. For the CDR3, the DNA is TGTACCAGCAGGACGGGAGGCAAAGACATTCAGTACTTC.

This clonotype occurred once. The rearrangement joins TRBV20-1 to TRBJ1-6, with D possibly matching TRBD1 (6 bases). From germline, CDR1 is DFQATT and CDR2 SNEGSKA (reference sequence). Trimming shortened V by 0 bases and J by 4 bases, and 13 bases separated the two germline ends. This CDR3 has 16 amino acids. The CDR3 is CSAREDRGSYNSPLHF. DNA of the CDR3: TGCAGTGCTAGAGAAGATAGGGGGTCGTATAATTCACCCCTCCACTTT.

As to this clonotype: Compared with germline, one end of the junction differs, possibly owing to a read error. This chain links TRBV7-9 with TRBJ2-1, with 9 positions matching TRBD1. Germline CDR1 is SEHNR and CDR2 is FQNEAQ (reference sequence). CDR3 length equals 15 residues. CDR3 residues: CASSPYGTGNNEHFF. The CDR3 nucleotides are TGTGCCAGCAGCCCGTACGGGACAGGGAACAATGAGCACTTCTTC.

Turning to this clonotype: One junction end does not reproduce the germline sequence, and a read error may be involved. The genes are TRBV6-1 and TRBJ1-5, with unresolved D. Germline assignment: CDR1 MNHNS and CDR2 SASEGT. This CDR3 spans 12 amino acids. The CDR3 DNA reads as TGTGCCATCAGTAATAGCAACCAGCCCCAGCATTTT. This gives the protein CAISNSNQPQHF.

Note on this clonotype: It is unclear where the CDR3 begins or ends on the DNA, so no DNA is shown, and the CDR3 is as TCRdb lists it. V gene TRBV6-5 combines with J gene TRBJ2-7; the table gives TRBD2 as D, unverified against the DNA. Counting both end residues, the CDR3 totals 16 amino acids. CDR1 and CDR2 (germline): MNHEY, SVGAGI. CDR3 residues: CASSLHWASGSYEHYF.

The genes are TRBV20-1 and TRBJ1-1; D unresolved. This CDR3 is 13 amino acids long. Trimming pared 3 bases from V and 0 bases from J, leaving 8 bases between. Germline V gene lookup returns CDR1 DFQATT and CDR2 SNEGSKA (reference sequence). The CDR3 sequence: CSASENLNTEAFF. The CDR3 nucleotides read TGCAGTGCTAGCGAGAACCTGAACACTGAAGCTTTCTTT.

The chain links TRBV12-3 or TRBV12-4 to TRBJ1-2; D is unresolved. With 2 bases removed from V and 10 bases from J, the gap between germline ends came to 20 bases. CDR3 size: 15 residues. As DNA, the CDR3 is TGTGCCAGCAGTTTAAACGAAGGAGAGGGCTATCACTACACCTTC. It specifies CASSLNEGEGYHYTF.